Given below is one T cell receptor beta chain in context. The germline V gene encodes CDR1 SEHNR and CDR2 FQNEAQ (reference sequence). The CDR3 spans 14 residues. V was clipped by 2 bases and J by 5 bases, with 10 bases between them. Repertoires were generated with immunoSEQ multiplex PCR, while TCRdb's copy carries only in-frame clones and drops some. This table has more than 120,000 clones, around 93% appearing once. This record belongs to a study of T cell responses to AZD1222 COVID-19 vaccine. Study information: Both about-4-week and about-12-week second-dose recipients were combined.

The material sequenced was peripheral blood, taken on day 0 of AZD1222 vaccination. This sequence joins TRBV7-9 and TRBJ2-1; no clear D. This TCR was sampled from an adult in good health. Here the CDR3 DNA reads TGTGCCAGCAGCTTAAGTAGCAGAAACAATGAGCAGTTCTTC. Translation gives CASSLSSRNNEQFF.